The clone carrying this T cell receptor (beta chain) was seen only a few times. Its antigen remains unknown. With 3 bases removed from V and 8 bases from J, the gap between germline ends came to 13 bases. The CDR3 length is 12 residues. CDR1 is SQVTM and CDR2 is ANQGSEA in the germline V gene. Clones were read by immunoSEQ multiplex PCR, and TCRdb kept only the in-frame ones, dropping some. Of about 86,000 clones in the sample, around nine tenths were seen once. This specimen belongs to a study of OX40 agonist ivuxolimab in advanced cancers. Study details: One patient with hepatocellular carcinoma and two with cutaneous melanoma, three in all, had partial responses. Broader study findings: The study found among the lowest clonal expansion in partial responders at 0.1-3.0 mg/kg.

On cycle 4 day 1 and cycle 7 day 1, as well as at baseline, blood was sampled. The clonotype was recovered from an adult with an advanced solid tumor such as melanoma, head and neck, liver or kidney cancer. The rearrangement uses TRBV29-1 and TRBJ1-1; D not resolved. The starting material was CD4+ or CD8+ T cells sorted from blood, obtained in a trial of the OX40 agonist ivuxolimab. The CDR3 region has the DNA TGCAGCGTTGATGAAATGACGACCGAAGCTTTCTTT. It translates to CSVDEMTTEAFF.